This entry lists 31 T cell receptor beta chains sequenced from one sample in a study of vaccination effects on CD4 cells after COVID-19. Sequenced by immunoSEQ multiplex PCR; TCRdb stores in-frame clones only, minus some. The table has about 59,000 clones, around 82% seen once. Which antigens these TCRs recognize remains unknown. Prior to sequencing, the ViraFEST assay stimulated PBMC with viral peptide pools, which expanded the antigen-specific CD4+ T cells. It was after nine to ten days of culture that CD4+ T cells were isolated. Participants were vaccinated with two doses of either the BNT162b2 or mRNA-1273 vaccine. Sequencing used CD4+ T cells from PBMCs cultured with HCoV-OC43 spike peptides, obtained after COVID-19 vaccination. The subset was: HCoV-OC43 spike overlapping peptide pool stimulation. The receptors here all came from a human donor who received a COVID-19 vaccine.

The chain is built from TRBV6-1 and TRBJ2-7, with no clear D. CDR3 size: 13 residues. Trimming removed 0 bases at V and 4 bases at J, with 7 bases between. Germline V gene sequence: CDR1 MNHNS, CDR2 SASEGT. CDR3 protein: CASSEAWNYEQYV. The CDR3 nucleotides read TGTGCCAGCAGTGAAGCGTGGAATTACGAGCAGTACGTC.

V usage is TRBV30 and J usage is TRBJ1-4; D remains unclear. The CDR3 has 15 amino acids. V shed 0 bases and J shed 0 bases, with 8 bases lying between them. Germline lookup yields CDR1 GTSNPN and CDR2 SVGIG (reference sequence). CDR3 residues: CAWSVAGATNEKLFF. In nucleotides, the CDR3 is TGTGCCTGGAGTGTAGCGGGAGCAACTAATGAAAAACTGTTTTTT.

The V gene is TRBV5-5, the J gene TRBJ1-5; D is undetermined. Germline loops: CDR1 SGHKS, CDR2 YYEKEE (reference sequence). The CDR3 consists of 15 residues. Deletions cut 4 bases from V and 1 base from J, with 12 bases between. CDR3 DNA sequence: TGTGCCAGCAGCATGTTAGTCGACAGCAATCAGCCCCAGCATTTT. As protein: CASSMLVDSNQPQHF.

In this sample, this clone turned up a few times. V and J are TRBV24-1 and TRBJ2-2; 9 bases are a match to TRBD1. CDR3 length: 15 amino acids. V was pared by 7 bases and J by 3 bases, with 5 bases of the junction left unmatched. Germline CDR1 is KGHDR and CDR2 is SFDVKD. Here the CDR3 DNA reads TGTGCCACCAGGCAAGGGGACAGGGACACCGGGGAGCTGTTTTTT. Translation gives CATRQGDRDTGELFF.

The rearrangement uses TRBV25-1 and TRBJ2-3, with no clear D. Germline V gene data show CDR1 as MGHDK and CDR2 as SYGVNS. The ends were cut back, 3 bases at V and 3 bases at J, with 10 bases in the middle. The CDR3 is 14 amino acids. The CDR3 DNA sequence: TGTGCCAGCAGTGACATTCTGGGGACAGATACGCAGTATTTT. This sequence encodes CASSDILGTDTQYF.

The DNA of the CDR3 is TGTGCCAGCAGTTCTAGGACTAGACCAGATACGCAGTATTTT. Protein: CASSSRTRPDTQYF. The rearrangement links TRBV7-2 to TRBJ2-3; TRBD2 agrees at 7 bases. From germline, CDR1 is SGHTA and CDR2 FQGNSA. Germline trimming cut 6 bases from V and 4 bases from J; bases unmatched to any gene: 7. The CDR3 is 14 residues long.

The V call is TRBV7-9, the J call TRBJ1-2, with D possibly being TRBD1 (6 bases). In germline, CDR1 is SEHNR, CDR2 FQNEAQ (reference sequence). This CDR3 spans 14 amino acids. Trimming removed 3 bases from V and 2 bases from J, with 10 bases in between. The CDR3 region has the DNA TGTGCCAGCAGCTTTCCAGGGGCCAACTATGGCTACACCTTC. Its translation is CASSFPGANYGYTF. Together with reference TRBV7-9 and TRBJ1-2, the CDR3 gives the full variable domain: DTGVSQNPRHKITKRGQNVTFRCDPISEHNRLYWYRQTLGQGPEFLTYFQNEAQLEKSRLLSDRFSAERPKGSFSTLEIQRTEQGDSAMYLCASSFPGANYGYTFGSGTRLTVV.

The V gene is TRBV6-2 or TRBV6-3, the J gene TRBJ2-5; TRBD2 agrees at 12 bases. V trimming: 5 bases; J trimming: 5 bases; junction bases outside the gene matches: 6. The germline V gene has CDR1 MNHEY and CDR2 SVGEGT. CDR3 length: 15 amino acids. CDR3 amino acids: CASSPLAGGLETQYF. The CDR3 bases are TGTGCCAGCAGTCCGCTAGCGGGGGGGCTGGAGACCCAGTACTTC.

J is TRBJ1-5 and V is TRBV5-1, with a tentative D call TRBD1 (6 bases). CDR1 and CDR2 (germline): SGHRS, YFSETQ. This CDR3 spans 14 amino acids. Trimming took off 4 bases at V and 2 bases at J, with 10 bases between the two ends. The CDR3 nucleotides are TGCGCCAGCAGCCCCAGGGGAGGCAATCAGCCCCAGCATTTT. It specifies CASSPRGGNQPQHF.

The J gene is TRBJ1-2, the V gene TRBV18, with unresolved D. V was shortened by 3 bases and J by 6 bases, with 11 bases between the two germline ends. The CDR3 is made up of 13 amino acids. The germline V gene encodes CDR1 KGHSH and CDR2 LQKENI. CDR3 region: CASSPGTVNGYTF. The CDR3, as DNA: TGTGCCAGCTCACCGGGAACTGTGAATGGCTACACCTTC.

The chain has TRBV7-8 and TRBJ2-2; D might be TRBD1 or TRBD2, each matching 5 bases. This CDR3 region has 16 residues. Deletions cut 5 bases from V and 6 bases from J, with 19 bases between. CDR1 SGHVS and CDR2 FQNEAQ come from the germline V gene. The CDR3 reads CASSPTVGGSPGELFF. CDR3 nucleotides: TGTGCCAGCAGCCCCACCGTTGGGGGATCTCCCGGGGAGCTGTTTTTT.

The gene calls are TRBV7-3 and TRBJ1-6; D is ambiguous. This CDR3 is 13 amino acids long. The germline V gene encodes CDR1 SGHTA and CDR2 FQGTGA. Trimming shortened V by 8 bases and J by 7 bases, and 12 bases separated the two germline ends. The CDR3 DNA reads TGTGCCAGCGGTAGGGCTGAGAATTCACCCCTCCACTTT. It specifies CASGRAENSPLHF.

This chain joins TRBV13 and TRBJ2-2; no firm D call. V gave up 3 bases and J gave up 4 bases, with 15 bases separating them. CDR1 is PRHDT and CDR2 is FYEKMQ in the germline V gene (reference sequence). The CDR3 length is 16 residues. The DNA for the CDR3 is TGTGCCAGCAGCTTGTACGGGCGAAAGGGCACCGGGGAGCTGTTTTTT. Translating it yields CASSLYGRKGTGELFF.

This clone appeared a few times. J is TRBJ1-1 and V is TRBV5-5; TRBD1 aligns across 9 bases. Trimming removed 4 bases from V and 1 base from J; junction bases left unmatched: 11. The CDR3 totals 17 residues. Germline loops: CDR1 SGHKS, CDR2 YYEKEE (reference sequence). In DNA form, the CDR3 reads TGTGCCAGCAGCCGACCGCCGGGACAGGGAGGGAACACTGAAGCTTTCTTT. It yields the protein CASSRPPGQGGNTEAFF.

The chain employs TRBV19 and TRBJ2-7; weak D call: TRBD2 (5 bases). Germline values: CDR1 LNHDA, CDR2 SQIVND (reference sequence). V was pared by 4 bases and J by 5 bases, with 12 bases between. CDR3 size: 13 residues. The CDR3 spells CASSKLEADEQYV. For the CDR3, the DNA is TGTGCCAGTAGTAAGTTGGAAGCGGACGAGCAGTACGTC.

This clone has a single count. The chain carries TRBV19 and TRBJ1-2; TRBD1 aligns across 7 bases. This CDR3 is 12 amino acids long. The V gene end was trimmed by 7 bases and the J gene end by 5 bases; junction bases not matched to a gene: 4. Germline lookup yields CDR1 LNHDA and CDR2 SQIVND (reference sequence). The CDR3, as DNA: TGTGCCAGTACCACAGGGGAGTATGGCTACACCTTC. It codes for CASTTGEYGYTF.

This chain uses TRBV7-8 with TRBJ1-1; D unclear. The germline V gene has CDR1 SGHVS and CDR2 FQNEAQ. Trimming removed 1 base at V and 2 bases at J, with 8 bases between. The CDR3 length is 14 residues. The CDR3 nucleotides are TGTGCCAGCAGCTTAGGATCGAAAAACACTGAAGCTTTCTTT. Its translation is CASSLGSKNTEAFF.

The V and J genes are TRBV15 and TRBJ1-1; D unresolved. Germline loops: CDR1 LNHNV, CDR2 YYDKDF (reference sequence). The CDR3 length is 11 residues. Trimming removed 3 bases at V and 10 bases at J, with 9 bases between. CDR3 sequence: CATSSPRGAFF. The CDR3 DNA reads TGTGCCACCAGCAGTCCCCGGGGAGCTTTCTTT.

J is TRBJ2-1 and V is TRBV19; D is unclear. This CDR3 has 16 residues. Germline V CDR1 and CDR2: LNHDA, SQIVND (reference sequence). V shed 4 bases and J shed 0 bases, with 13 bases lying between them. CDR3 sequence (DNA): TGTGCCAGTAGTAAGGAGTTCCGAAGCTCCTACAATGAGCAGTTCTTC. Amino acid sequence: CASSKEFRSSYNEQFF.

This CDR3 reads CATSEGQGGQPQHF. In DNA, the CDR3 is TGTGCCACCAGTGAGGGACAGGGAGGTCAGCCCCAGCATTTT. V usage is TRBV24-1 and J usage is TRBJ1-5; 9 bases fit TRBD1. Trimming at V came to 4 bases and at J to 6 bases, leaving 3 bases not matched to a gene. From germline, CDR1 is KGHDR and CDR2 SFDVKD. The CDR3 extends over 14 amino acids.

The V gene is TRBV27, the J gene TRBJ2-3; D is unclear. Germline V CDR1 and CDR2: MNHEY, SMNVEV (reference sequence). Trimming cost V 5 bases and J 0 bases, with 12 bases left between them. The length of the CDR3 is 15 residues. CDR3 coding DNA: TGTGCCAGCAGTCCGTGGGGTTCTAGCACAGATACGCAGTATTTT. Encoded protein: CASSPWGSSTDTQYF.

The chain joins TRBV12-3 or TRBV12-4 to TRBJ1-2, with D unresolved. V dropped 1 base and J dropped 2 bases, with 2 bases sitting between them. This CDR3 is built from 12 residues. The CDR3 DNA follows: TGTGCCAGCAGTTTAGACAACTATGGCTACACCTTC. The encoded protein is CASSLDNYGYTF.

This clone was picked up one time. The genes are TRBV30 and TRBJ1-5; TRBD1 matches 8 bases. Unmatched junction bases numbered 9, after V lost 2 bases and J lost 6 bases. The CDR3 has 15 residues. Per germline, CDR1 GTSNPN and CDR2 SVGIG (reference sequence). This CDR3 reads CAWSNNGQGSQPQHF. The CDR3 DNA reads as TGTGCCTGGAGTAACAATGGACAGGGATCTCAGCCCCAGCATTTT.

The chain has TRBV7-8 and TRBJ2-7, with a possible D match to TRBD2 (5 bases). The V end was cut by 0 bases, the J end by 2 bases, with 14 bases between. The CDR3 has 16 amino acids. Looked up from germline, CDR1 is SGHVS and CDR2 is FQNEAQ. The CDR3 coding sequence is TGTGCCAGCAGCTTAGCGGTCGAAGGACTGACCTACGAGCAGTACGTC. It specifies CASSLAVEGLTYEQYV.

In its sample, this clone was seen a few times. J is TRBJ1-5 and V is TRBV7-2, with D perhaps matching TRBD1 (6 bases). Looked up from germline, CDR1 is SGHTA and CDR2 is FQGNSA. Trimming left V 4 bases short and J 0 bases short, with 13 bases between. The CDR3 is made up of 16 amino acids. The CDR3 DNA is TGTGCCAGCAGCTATGGACAGCCCTATAGCAATCAGCCCCAGCATTTT. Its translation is CASSYGQPYSNQPQHF.

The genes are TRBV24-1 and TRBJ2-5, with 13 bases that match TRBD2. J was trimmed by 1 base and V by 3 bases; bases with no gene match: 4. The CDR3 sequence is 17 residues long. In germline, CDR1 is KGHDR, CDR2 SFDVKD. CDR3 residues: CATSDPGLAGAQETQYF. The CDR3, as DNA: TGTGCCACCAGTGATCCTGGACTAGCGGGGGCCCAAGAGACCCAGTACTTC.

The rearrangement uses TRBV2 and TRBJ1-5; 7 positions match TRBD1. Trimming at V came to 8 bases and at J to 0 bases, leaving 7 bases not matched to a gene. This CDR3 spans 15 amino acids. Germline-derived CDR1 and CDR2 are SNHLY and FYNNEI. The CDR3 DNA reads TGTGCCAGCGGGAGCAGGGGGATTAGCAATCAGCCCCAGCATTTT. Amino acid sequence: CASGSRGISNQPQHF.

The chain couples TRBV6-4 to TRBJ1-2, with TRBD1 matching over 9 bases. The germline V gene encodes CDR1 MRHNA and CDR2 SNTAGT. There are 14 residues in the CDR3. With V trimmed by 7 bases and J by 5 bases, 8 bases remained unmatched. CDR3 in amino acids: CASTTTGGRYGYTF. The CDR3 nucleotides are TGTGCCAGCACTACGACAGGGGGGAGGTATGGCTACACCTTC.

The CDR3 reads CASSLYDTEAFF. The CDR3 DNA follows: TGTGCCAGCAGCTTATACGACACTGAAGCTTTCTTT. V usage is TRBV7-9 and J usage is TRBJ1-1, with D unresolved. V gave up 2 bases and J gave up 3 bases, with 4 bases separating them. The CDR3 totals 12 residues. Germline loops: CDR1 SEHNR, CDR2 FQNEAQ (reference sequence).

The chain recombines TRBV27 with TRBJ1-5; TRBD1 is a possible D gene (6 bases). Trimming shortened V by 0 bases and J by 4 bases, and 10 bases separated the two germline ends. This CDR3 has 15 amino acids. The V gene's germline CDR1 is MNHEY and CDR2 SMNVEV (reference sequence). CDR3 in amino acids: CASSLSGTSNQPQHF. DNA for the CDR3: TGTGCCAGCAGTTTATCCGGGACATCAAATCAGCCCCAGCATTTT.

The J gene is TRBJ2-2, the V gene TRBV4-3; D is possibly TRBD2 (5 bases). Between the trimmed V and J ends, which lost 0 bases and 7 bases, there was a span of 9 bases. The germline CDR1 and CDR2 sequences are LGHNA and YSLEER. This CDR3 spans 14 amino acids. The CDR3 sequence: CASSQEEGGGELFF. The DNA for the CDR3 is TGCGCCAGCAGCCAAGAGGAAGGAGGCGGGGAGCTGTTTTTT.